The sequence of this TCR beta chain was determined in a study of blood T cell repertoires in COVID-19. For the study at large: T cells, B-cell-depleted T cells, or PBMCs supplied cDNA or gDNA.

This CDR3 is 14 amino acids long. V lost 5 bases and J lost 5; bases outside the gene matches: 3. Germline loops: CDR1 MNHEY, CDR2 SVGEGT. Sequencing was performed with immunoSEQ multiplex PCR; in TCRdb, only in-frame clones are kept and a portion is missing. The sample records approximately 290,000 clones, around 90% being singletons. The study drew participants aged about 18 to 89 years from 24 US areas. Cohort assignment relied on participant-reported clinical history. The rearrangement joins TRBV6-2 or TRBV6-3 to TRBJ1-5, with 10 bases fitting TRBD1. Sequencing was done on a sample of PBMCs or T cells enriched from blood (not recorded which). The TCR sequence derives from a woman aged 25 to 45 who had recovered from COVID-19. In nucleotides, the CDR3 is TGTGCCAGCAGTAAGGACAGGGGGGATCAGCCCCAGCATTTT. It translates to CASSKDRGDQPQHF.